The rows below give T cell receptor beta chains drawn from one sample of a study of human T cells and chemical hapten exposure. One entry per CDR3 protein, called by TCRdb with MiXCR from the 5' RACE reads. Of about 140,000 distinct CDR3 sequences listed, 4.1% are singletons. Receptor source: a female donor in good health. Each CDR3 is given with its conserved first and last residue. Fields, in order: J gene, D gene, V gene, clone size, CDR3 DNA, CDR3 protein. A D gene is named only where the DNA matches it firmly. Size values are once, few and many counts, or a class for expanded clones, and some rows have none.

j_gene: TRBJ1-2; d_gene: .; v_gene: TRBV5-5; abundance: many; CDR3nt: TGTGCCAGCAGCTCCACACAGTCTAACTATGGCTACACCTTC; CDR3aa: CASSSTQSNYGYTF
j_gene: TRBJ1-1; d_gene: .; v_gene: TRBV20-1; abundance: many; CDR3nt: TGCAGTTATCGATGGGAGACTGAAGCTTTCTTT; CDR3aa: CSYRWETEAFF
j_gene: TRBJ2-7; d_gene: .; v_gene: TRBV18; abundance: .; CDR3nt: TGTGCCAGCTCGGGCGCTCTACTTTACGAGCAGTACTTC; CDR3aa: CASSGALLYEQYF
j_gene: TRBJ2-7; d_gene: .; v_gene: TRBV6-5; abundance: many; CDR3nt: TGTGCCAGCAGCCCCTTCCCGGGCAGGTCCTACGAGCAGTACTTC; CDR3aa: CASSPFPGRSYEQYF
j_gene: TRBJ2-2; d_gene: .; v_gene: TRBV7-7; abundance: .; CDR3nt: TGTGCCAGCAGCCTGATGGCAGGGAACACCGGGGAGCTGTTTTTT; CDR3aa: CASSLMAGNTGELFF
j_gene: TRBJ1-6; d_gene: .; v_gene: TRBV5-6; abundance: .; CDR3nt: TGTGCCAGCAGCAGGGACCCCACGGGGAATTCACCCCTCCACTTT; CDR3aa: CASSRDPTGNSPLHF
j_gene: TRBJ1-1; d_gene: TRBD1; v_gene: TRBV7-2; abundance: many; CDR3nt: TGTGCCAGCAGCTTGACAGGGATCACTGAAGCTTTCTTT; CDR3aa: CASSLTGITEAFF
j_gene: TRBJ2-1; d_gene: .; v_gene: TRBV20-1; abundance: many; CDR3nt: TGCAGTGCTAGTTCGGACGCCCCTAGCAATGAGCAGTTCTTC; CDR3aa: CSASSDAPSNEQFF
j_gene: TRBJ2-2; d_gene: .; v_gene: TRBV20-1; abundance: many; CDR3nt: TGCAGTGCTAGAGAACTCCGGCGGGGGAACACCGGGGAGCTGTTTTTT; CDR3aa: CSARELRRGNTGELFF
j_gene: TRBJ1-5; d_gene: .; v_gene: TRBV9; abundance: many; CDR3nt: TGTGCCAGCAGCAGTCAGTATAGCAATCAGCCCCAGCATTTT; CDR3aa: CASSSQYSNQPQHF
j_gene: TRBJ2-3; d_gene: .; v_gene: TRBV12-3/TRBV12-4; abundance: many; CDR3nt: TGTGCCAGCAGCCCTAGGGTAGATACGCAGTATTTT; CDR3aa: CASSPRVDTQYF
j_gene: TRBJ1-4; d_gene: .; v_gene: TRBV4-3; abundance: few; CDR3nt: TGCGCCAGCAGCCAAGTAGCCGGGGAAAAACTGTTTTTT; CDR3aa: CASSQVAGEKLFF
j_gene: TRBJ1-4; d_gene: .; v_gene: TRBV4-3; abundance: few; CDR3nt: TGCGCCAGCAGCCGCACCCCGAGGTCTAAGGCTGAAAAACTGTTTTTT; CDR3aa: CASSRTPRSKAEKLFF
j_gene: TRBJ2-2; d_gene: .; v_gene: TRBV6-4; abundance: many; CDR3nt: TGTGCCAGCAGTGACAGGGATGACGGGGAGCTGTTTTTT; CDR3aa: CASSDRDDGELFF
j_gene: TRBJ2-3; d_gene: TRBD2; v_gene: TRBV7-8; abundance: many; CDR3nt: TGTGCCAGCACCCAAATACGGACTAGCCGGGGCACAGATACGCAGTATTTT; CDR3aa: CASTQIRTSRGTDTQYF